The sequence of this T cell receptor beta chain was determined in a study of T cell responses to AZD1222 COVID-19 vaccine. In germline, CDR1 is MNHEY, CDR2 SMNVEV (reference sequence). The ends lost 5 bases at V and 5 bases at J; junction bases unmatched: 14. This CDR3 has 18 amino acids. Produced via immunoSEQ multiplex PCR; TCRdb's table is partial and in-frame only. The sample has some 150,000 clones, about 92% seen once. The TCR originated in an adult who received the AZD1222 COVID-19 vaccine. The sample consisted of peripheral blood, taken 28 days after the second AZD1222 dose. The V call is TRBV27, the J call TRBJ2-1; TRBD2 matches at 11 bases. CDR3 sequence: CASSHLGELAGANNEQFF. The CDR3 DNA reads TGTGCCAGCAGTCACTTAGGGGAACTAGCGGGAGCTAACAATGAGCAGTTCTTC.